These 17 T cell receptor beta chains share one sample of origin, sequenced in a study of blood T cell repertoires in COVID-19. Libraries were prepared by immunoSEQ multiplex PCR; TCRdb keeps only in-frame clonotypes and omits some of them. The data contain roughly 480,000 clones, nearly 90% of them seen just once; the ten biggest clones take up roughly 0.9%. The sample consisted of peripheral blood. All receptors come from a man between 18 and 35 years old with COVID-19, enrolled during active disease.

The rearrangement joins TRBV21-1 to TRBJ1-5; TRBD1, the D gene given by the table, was not confirmed from the DNA. TRBV21-1 is deemed a pseudogene. The CDR3 totals 18 residues. CDR3 loop: CASRRGQGNWWGNQPQHF. The CDR3 DNA follows: TGTGCCAGCAGAAGGGGACAGGGTAATTGGTGGGGCAATCAGCCCCAGCATTTT.

The J gene is TRBJ1-2, the V gene TRBV18; D unclear. V lost 3 bases, J lost 1 base, and 21 bases lay in between. Germline-derived CDR1 and CDR2 are KGHSH and LQKENI. The CDR3 is 18 residues long. CDR3 sequence: CASSPQSPATPSNYGYTF. DNA for the CDR3: TGTGCCAGCTCACCGCAATCCCCCGCCACCCCTAGTAACTATGGCTACACCTTC. Combining the CDR3 with reference TRBV18 and TRBJ1-2 gives the whole variable domain NAGVMQNPRHLVRRRGQEARLRCSPMKGHSHVYWYRQLPEEGLKFMVYLQKENIIDESGMPKERFSAEFPKEGPSILRIQQVVRGDSAAYFCASSPQSPATPSNYGYTFGSGTRLTVV.

This rearrangement joins TRBV7-2 to TRBJ1-1; D is possibly TRBD1 (5 bases). The ends were cut back, 4 bases at V and 3 bases at J, with 9 bases in the middle. In germline, CDR1 is SGHTA, CDR2 FQGNSA. This CDR3 is built from 13 residues. This CDR3 is CASSYDRHTEAFF. The CDR3 coding sequence is TGTGCCAGCAGCTACGACAGACACACTGAAGCTTTCTTT.

The CDR3 DNA follows: TGTGCCAGCAGCTTAACGGGGACTACCTATGAGCAGTTCTTC. Translated, it gives CASSLTGTTYEQFF. The chain is built from TRBV7-3 and TRBJ2-1; TRBD2 agrees at 7 bases. V lost 0 bases to trimming and J lost 8 bases; unmatched junction nucleotides: 4. Germline loops: CDR1 SGHTA, CDR2 FQGTGA. The CDR3 consists of 14 residues.

V and J are TRBV11-3 and TRBJ1-3; D unclear. V gave up 5 bases and J gave up 0 bases, with 8 bases separating them. Germline lookup yields CDR1 SGHNT and CDR2 YENEEA. CDR3 length: 14 amino acids. The CDR3 DNA sequence: TGTGCCAGCAGCGACTTCAGCTCTGGAAACACCATATATTTT. It translates to CASSDFSSGNTIYF.

This sequence joins TRBV19 and TRBJ2-3; 11 bases fit TRBD2. V was pared by 4 bases and J by 0 bases, with 6 bases of the junction left unmatched. Looked up from germline, CDR1 is LNHDA and CDR2 is SQIVND (reference sequence). The CDR3 consists of 17 residues. This CDR3 reads CASSTLAGGWSTDTQYF. The CDR3 coding sequence is TGTGCCAGTAGTACCCTAGCGGGGGGCTGGAGCACAGATACGCAGTATTTT.

The rearrangement uses TRBV6-2 or TRBV6-3 and TRBJ1-1; D gene uncertain. This CDR3 is built from 16 residues. V was pared by 0 bases and J by 0 bases, with 11 bases between. Looked up from germline, CDR1 is MNHEY and CDR2 is SVGEGT. The CDR3 protein is CASSYSYNRLNTEAFF. Here the CDR3 DNA reads TGTGCCAGCAGTTACTCTTACAACAGACTGAACACTGAAGCTTTCTTT.

This chain joins TRBV16 and TRBJ2-3; no firm D call. Trimming removed 0 bases at V and 3 bases at J, with 4 bases between. CDR3 length: 13 amino acids. In germline, CDR1 is KGHSY, CDR2 FQNENV. CDR3 bases: TGTGCCAGCAGCCAATCACGGACAGATACGCAGTATTTT. Protein product: CASSQSRTDTQYF.

V is TRBV7-2 and J is TRBJ2-1; 8 nucleotides line up with TRBD2. The CDR3 sequence is 15 residues long. V shed 5 bases and J 6 bases; nucleotides not matched to a gene: 9. Germline CDR1 is SGHTA and CDR2 is FQGNSA. The CDR3 is CASSEGLAISNEQFF. The CDR3 DNA reads as TGTGCCAGCAGCGAAGGACTAGCCATAAGCAATGAGCAGTTCTTC.

V usage is TRBV5-6 and J usage is TRBJ1-3, with a tentative D call TRBD1 (5 bases). CDR3 length: 14 amino acids. V lost 2 bases to trimming and J lost 2 bases, with 8 bases between them. Germline CDR1 is SGHDT and CDR2 is YYEEEE. CDR3 DNA sequence: TGTGCCAGCAGCTTATCAGGGACTGGAAACACCATATATTTT. Its protein product is CASSLSGTGNTIYF.

This sequence joins TRBV19 and TRBJ1-5, with 10 bases that match TRBD1. V lost 6 bases, J lost 6 bases, and 5 bases stayed unmatched. There are 14 residues in the CDR3. Germline V gene sequence: CDR1 LNHDA, CDR2 SQIVND (reference sequence). The CDR3 loop is CASRGDRGSQPQHF. CDR3 in DNA: TGTGCCAGTAGAGGGGACAGGGGAAGTCAGCCCCAGCATTTT.

This chain joins TRBV5-4 and TRBJ1-6; D is ambiguous. V lost 4 bases, J lost 0 bases, and 11 bases lay in between. Germline V lookup: CDR1 SGHNT, CDR2 YYREEE (reference sequence). The CDR3 loop spans 16 amino acids. CDR3 in amino acids: CASSRGPISYNSPLHF. In nucleotides, the CDR3 is TGTGCCAGCAGCCGTGGCCCAATCTCCTATAATTCACCCCTCCACTTT. Full variable domain (missing parts from reference TRBV5-4 and TRBJ1-6): ETGVTQSPTHLIKTRGQQVTLRCSSQSGHNTVSWYQQALGQGPQFIFQYYREEENGRGNFPPRFSGLQFPNYSSELNVNALELDDSALYLCASSRGPISYNSPLHFGNGTRLTVT.

This clone came up once. The genes are TRBV6-5 and TRBJ1-4, with D possibly matching TRBD1 (5 bases). Germline loops: CDR1 MNHEY, CDR2 SVGAGI. The CDR3 consists of 13 residues. V was clipped by 8 bases and J by 8 bases, with 15 bases between them. CDR3 protein: CASGGDRDEKLFF. The CDR3 DNA follows: TGTGCCAGCGGAGGGGACCGCGACGAAAAACTGTTTTTT.

The chain links TRBV6-5 to TRBJ2-7; 7 nucleotides agree with TRBD1. V gave up 4 bases and J gave up 3 bases; unmatched junction bases: 6. The germline V gene has CDR1 MNHEY and CDR2 SVGAGI. This CDR3 region has 14 residues. The CDR3 sequence: CASSSPGQFYEQYF. CDR3 DNA sequence: TGTGCCAGCAGTTCCCCGGGACAGTTCTACGAGCAGTACTTC.

The chain employs TRBV4-2 and TRBJ2-7, with D possibly matching TRBD1 (7 bases). The germline V gene has CDR1 LGHNA and CDR2 YNFKEQ. This CDR3 has 14 residues. Trimming stripped 4 bases from V and 3 bases from J, with 13 bases between. The chain's CDR3 is CASSRGTDNYEQYF. CDR3 coding DNA: TGTGCCAGCAGCCGCGGGACAGACAACTACGAGCAGTACTTC.

J is TRBJ2-7 and V is TRBV15, with TRBD1 identical over 11 bases. Losses at the gene ends were 3 bases for V and 3 bases for J; bases not matched to a gene: 4. This CDR3 has 15 amino acids. Germline lookup yields CDR1 LNHNV and CDR2 YYDKDF (reference sequence). The CDR3 coding sequence is TGTGCCACCAGCAGTGGGACAGGGGGTTTCTACGAGCAGTACTTC. Protein: CATSSGTGGFYEQYF.

This chain joins TRBV11-2 and TRBJ2-3; D ambiguous. The CDR3 has 15 amino acids. V lost 2 bases and J lost 0, with 9 bases in between. CDR1 is SGHAT and CDR2 is FQNNGV in the germline V gene. CDR3 sequence (DNA): TGTGCCAGCAGCTTATCAGGTGATAGCACAGATACGCAGTATTTT. Its protein is CASSLSGDSTDTQYF.